This T cell receptor (beta chain) was observed in a study of OX40 agonist ivuxolimab in advanced cancers. Study information: Two patients with cutaneous melanoma and one with hepatocellular carcinoma, three in total, showed partial responses.

The data were produced by immunoSEQ multiplex PCR, yet TCRdb's version contains in-frame clones alone and is incomplete. The data hold some 110,000 clones, with about 94% observed a single time. Germline V CDR1 and CDR2: SGHAT, FQNNGV. This CDR3 contains 14 residues. V lost 2 bases to trimming and J lost 3 bases; unmatched junction nucleotides: 1. The source material was CD4+ or CD8+ T cells sorted from blood, sampled in a trial of the OX40 agonist ivuxolimab. The clonotype comes from an adult with an advanced solid tumor such as melanoma, head and neck, liver or kidney cancer. The V and J genes are TRBV11-2 and TRBJ2-1, with TRBD1 identical over 7 bases. CDR3 sequence (DNA): TGTGCCAGCAGCTTATCAGGGGGCTACAATGAGCAGTTCTTC. It specifies CASSLSGGYNEQFF.